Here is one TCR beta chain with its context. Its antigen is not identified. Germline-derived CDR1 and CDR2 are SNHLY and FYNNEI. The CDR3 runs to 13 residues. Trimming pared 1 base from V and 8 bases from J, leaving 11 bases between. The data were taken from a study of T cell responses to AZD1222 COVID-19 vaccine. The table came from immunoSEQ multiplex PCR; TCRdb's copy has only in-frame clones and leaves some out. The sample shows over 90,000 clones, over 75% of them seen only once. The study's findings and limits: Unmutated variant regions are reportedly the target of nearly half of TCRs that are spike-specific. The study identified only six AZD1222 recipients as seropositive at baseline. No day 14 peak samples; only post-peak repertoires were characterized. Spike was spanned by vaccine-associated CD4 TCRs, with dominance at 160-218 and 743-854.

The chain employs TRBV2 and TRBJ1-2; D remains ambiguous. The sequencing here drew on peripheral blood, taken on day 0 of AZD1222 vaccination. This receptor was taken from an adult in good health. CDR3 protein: CASSEDLREGYTF. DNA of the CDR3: TGTGCCAGCAGTGAAGACCTCCGAGAGGGCTACACCTTC. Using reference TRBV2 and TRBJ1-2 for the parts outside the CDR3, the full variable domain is EPEVTQTPSHQVTQMGQEVILRCVPISNHLYFYWYRQILGQKVEFLVSFYNNEISEKSEIFDDQFSVERPDGSNFTLKIRSTKLEDSAMYFCASSEDLREGYTFGSGTRLTVV.